This T cell receptor (beta chain) was found in a study of shared clonotypes between healthy human individuals. Assay used: immunoSEQ multiplex PCR; TCRdb lists only in-frame clones, some missing. This sample has over a million clones, with about 80% found just once. This clone showed up just a few times. Germline V gene sequence: CDR1 MDHEN, CDR2 SYDVKM. The V end lost 7 bases, the J end lost 0 bases, and 10 bases lay between the germline ends. There are 14 residues in the CDR3. Naive CD4+ cells were CD45RA-selected; the remaining cells were memory. The source material was memory CD4+ T cells from PBMCs. Sample subset: CD45RA-negative fraction. This chain links TRBV28 with TRBJ1-5; D is unresolved. This clonotype originated in a man aged 18 to 29 in good health. Some clones in this sample may be carry-over from other donors' samples. The CDR3 is CASTTAYSNQPQHF. CDR3 sequence (DNA): TGTGCCAGCACCACGGCATATAGCAATCAGCCCCAGCATTTT.